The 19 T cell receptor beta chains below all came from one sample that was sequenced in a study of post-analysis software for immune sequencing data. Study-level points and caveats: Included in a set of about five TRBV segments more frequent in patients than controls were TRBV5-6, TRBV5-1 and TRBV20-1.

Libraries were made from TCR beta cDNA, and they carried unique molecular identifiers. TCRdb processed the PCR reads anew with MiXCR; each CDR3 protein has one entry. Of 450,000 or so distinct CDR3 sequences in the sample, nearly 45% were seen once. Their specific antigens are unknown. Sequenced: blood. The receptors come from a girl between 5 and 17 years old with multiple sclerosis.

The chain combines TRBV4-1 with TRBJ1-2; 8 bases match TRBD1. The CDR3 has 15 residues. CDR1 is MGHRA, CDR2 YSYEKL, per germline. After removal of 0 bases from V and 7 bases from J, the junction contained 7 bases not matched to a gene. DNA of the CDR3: TGCGCCAGCAGCCAAGAGCGGCAGGGGGCAGGTGGCTACACCTTC. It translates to CASSQERQGAGGYTF.

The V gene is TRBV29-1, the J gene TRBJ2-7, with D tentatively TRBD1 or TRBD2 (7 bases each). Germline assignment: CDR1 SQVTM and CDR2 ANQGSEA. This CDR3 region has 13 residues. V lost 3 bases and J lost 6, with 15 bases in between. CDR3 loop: CSVDLPGGGEQYF. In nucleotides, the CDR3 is TGCAGCGTTGACCTCCCAGGGGGGGGCGAGCAGTACTTC.

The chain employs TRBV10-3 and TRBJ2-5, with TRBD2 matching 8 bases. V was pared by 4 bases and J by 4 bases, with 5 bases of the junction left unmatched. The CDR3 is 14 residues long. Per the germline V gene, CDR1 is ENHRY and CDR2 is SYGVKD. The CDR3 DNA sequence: TGTGCCATCAGTGCCTCAAGCGGGGGAGAGACCCAGTACTTC. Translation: CAISASSGGETQYF.

The chain's CDR3 is CASIGQDPTYEQYF. The DNA for the CDR3 is TGTGCCAGCATAGGACAGGACCCTACCTACGAGCAGTACTTC. The chain employs TRBV28 and TRBJ2-7; 7 nucleotides agree with TRBD1. From germline, CDR1 is MDHEN and CDR2 SYDVKM. The CDR3 is made up of 14 amino acids. Trimming took 7 bases from V and 2 from J; bases not matched to a gene: 8. The full variable domain, its missing parts supplied by reference TRBV28 and TRBJ2-7, is DVKVTQSSRYLVKRTGEKVFLECVQDMDHENMFWYRQDPGLGLRLIYFSYDVKMKEKGDIPEGYSVSREKKERFSLILESASTNQTSMYLCASIGQDPTYEQYFGPGTRLTVT.

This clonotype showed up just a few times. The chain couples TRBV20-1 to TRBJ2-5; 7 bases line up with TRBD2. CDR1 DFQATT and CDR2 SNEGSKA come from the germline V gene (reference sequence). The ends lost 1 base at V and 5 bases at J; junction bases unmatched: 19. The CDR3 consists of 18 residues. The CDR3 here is CSARGQAASGPLVETQYF. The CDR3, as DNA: TGCAGTGCTAGAGGGCAGGCCGCTAGCGGACCTCTGGTGGAGACCCAGTACTTC.

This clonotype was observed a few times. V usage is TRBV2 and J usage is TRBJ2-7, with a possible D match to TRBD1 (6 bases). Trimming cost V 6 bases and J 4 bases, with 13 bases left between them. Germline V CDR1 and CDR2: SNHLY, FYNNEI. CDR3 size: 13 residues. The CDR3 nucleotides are TGTGCCAGCAGGATAGGGCAGGGGTACGAGCAGTACTTC. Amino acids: CASRIGQGYEQYF.

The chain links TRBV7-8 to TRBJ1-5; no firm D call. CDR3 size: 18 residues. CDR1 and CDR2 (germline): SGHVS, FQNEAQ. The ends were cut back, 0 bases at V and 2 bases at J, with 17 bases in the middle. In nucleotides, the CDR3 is TGTGCCAGCAGCTTAGCTAGAGGGTGGGAGATTCGCAATCAGCCCCAGCATTTT. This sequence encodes CASSLARGWEIRNQPQHF.

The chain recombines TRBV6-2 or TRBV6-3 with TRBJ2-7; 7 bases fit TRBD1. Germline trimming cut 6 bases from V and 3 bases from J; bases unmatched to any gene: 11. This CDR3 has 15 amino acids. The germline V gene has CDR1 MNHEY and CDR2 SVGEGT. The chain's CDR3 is CASSRTEQGSYEQYF. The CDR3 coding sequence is TGTGCCAGCAGCCGAACCGAACAGGGGAGCTACGAGCAGTACTTC.

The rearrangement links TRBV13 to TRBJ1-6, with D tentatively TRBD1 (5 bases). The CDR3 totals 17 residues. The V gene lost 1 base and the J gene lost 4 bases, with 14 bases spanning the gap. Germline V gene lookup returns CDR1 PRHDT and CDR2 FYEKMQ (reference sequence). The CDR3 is CASSLVGLRGYNSPLHF. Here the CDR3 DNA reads TGTGCCAGCAGCTTAGTCGGGCTGAGGGGTTATAATTCACCCCTCCACTTT.

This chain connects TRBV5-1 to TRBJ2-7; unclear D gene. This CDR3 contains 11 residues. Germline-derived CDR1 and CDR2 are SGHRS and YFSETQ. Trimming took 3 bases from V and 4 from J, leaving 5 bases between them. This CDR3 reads CASSYEYEQYF. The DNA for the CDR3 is TGCGCCAGCAGCTACGAATACGAGCAGTACTTC.

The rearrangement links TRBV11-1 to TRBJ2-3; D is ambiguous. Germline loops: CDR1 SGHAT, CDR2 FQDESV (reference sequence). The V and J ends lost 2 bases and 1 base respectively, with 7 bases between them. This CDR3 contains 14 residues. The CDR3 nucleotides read TGTGCCAGCAGCTTAAATGTAGGCACAGATACGCAGTATTTT. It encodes CASSLNVGTDTQYF.

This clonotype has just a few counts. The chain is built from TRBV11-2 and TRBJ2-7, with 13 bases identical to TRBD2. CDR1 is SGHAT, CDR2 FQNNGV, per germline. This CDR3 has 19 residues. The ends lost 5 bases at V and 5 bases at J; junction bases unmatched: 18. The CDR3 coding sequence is TGTGCCAGCAGCGGCAGGACTAGCGGGAGTCTCGCTCTACTCGACGAGCAGTACTTC. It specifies CASSGRTSGSLALLDEQYF.

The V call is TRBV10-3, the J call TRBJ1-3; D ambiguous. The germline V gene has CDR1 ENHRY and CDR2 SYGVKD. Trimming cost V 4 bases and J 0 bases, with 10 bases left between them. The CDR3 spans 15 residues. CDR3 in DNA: TGTGCCATCAGTGGAGCCACGCACTCTGGAAACACCATATATTTT. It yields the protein CAISGATHSGNTIYF.

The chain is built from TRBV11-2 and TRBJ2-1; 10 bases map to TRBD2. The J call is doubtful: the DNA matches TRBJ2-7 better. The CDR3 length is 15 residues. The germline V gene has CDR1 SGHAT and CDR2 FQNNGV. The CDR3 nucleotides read TGTGCCAGCAGCCCCCGCGGGACTAGCGATAACGAGCAGTACTTC. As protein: CASSPRGTSDNEQYF.

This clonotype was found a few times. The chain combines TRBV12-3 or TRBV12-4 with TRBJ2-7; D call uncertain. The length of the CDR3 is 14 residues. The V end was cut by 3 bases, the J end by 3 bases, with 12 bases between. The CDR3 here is CASSFRLSLYEQYF. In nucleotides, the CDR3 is TGTGCCAGCAGTTTTCGTTTGAGCCTCTACGAGCAGTACTTC.

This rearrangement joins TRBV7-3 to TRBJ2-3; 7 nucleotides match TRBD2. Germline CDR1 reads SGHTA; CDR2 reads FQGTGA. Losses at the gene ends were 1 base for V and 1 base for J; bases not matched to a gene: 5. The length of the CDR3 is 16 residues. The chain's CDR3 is CASSLISAGGTDTQYF. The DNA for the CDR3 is TGTGCCAGCAGCTTAATAAGTGCGGGGGGCACAGATACGCAGTATTTT.

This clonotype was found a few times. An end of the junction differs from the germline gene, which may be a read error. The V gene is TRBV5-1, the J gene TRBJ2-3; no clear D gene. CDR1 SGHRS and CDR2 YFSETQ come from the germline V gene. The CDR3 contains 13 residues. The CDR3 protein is CASSLRSTDTQYF. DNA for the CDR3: TGTGCCAGCAGCTTACGCAGCACAGATACGCAGTATTTT.

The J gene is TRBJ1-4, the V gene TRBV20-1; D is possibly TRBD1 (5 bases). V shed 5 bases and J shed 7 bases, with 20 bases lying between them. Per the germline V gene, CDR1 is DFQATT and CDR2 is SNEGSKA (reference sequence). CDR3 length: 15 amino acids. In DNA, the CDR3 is TGCAGTGCTCCCTCGGCGGGGGACTTATCTGAAAAACTGTTTTTT. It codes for CSAPSAGDLSEKLFF.

Written as DNA, the CDR3 is TGTGCCAGCAGTTTGAGGCTAGCGGGAGAGGGGCAGTACTTC. Amino acids: CASSLRLAGEGQYF. V and J are TRBV6-2 or TRBV6-3 and TRBJ2-5; 10 nucleotides match TRBD2. Losses at the gene ends were 4 bases for V and 11 bases for J; bases not matched to a gene: 10. Germline CDR1 is MNHEY and CDR2 is SVGEGT. This CDR3 region has 14 residues.